This T cell receptor (beta chain) was recovered during a study of T cell responses to AZD1222 COVID-19 vaccine. As concerns this clone: The antigen remains undetermined.

Method: immunoSEQ multiplex PCR; TCRdb's copy keeps in-frame clones and lacks some. The data show about 130,000 clones, with roughly 93% seen just once and approximately 3.4% held by the top ten. The junction had 11 bases not matched to a gene; V was cut back by 10 bases and J by 3 bases. This CDR3 is 14 amino acids long. Germline loops: CDR1 SGHTA, CDR2 FQGNSA. Study-level findings and limits: Spike-spanning, vaccine-associated CD4 TCRs were dominant at 160-218 and 743-854.

Sequencing used peripheral blood, obtained on day 0 of AZD1222 vaccination. The receptor comes from an adult in good health. This sequence joins TRBV7-2 and TRBJ2-7; 8 bases fit TRBD1. In DNA, the CDR3 is TGTGCCACCACCGGACAGGGAAAGTACTACGAGCAGTACTTC. Encoded protein: CATTGQGKYYEQYF.